The T cell receptor beta chain under discussion was sequenced for a study of T-cell reconstitution after alpha-beta-depleted transplantation in children listed by TCRdb under 2016. A note on the overall study: Using TCR repertoire profiling, the study quantitatively followed how T-cell immune reconstitution unfolded in children after TCRalphabeta/CD19-depleted allogeneic hematopoietic cell transplantation.

Library method: PCR. TCRdb lists the instrument as Illumina HiSeq 2500. To normalize quantification of the TCRbeta repertoire, the TCR libraries were built with molecular barcoding that relied on unique molecular identifiers. In-frame beta chains were kept once TCRdb had trimmed the public reads at Q25 with fastp and called clones with MiXCR. CDR3 protein duplicates are merged, each entry listing the most common genes and DNA. The sample data list 330,000 or so distinct CDR3 sequences, and 10% of these were observed just once. Around 2.5% of the sample belongs to the ten largest clones. Regarding this clonotype: Its binding antigen is unknown. No much larger clonotype is one base removed from it; base qualities were not supplied.

The clonotype originates from a human donor who donated a stem cell graft to a child with acute lymphoblastic leukemia. Sequencing was performed on PBMCs from the stem cell graft donor, taken from the stem cell graft.

The base sequence is TGTGCCAGCAGTGAAGCAGACAGGGGGATCACTGAAGCTTTCTTT. Translation gives CASSEADRGITEAFF. Recombination joined TRBV2 with TRBJ1-1; 9 central bases correspond to TRBD1. The CDR3 covers 15 residues, taking in both the cysteine and the phenylalanine. Just CDR3 DNA is preserved here, 45 bases in frame from base 1. Germline trimming amounts to 0 bases on V and 4 bases on J, with 3 as the count of junction bases outside the gene matches. In the germline V gene, CDR1 corresponds to SNHLY and CDR2 to FYNNEI.